These T cell receptor beta chains were read from a single sample in a study of tumor and adjacent non-tumor tissue in lung cancer. One entry per CDR3 protein, called by TCRdb with MiXCR from the multiplex PCR reads. This sample yields 200,000 to 250,000 distinct CDR3 sequences, of which 60% to 75% are seen a single time; less than 25% belongs to the top ten. The sequencing input was lung tumor tissue. The source of these receptors is a man in his fifties or sixties with non-small cell lung cancer. Each CDR3 is given with its conserved first and last residue. Each record gives: D gene, clone size, V gene, J gene, CDR3 protein. A D gene is named only where the DNA matches it firmly. Clone size is given for some rows only: seen once, a few or many times, or a class if the clone is expanded.

>TRBD1|NA|TRBV5-5|TRBJ2-4
CASSLAETGGKNIQYF
>NA|NA|TRBV28|TRBJ1-4
CASSTGAGEKLFF
>TRBD1|many|TRBV5-6|TRBJ2-7
CASSSTNRGSYEQYF
>NA|few|TRBV7-9|TRBJ2-5
CVSSLATGFKTQYF
>NA|NA|TRBV5-4|TRBJ2-2
CASSLGGQDTAELFF
>NA|NA|TRBV11-2|TRBJ1-1
CASSLQFPLTKKNSEAIF
>TRBD2|NA|TRBV7-8|TRBJ2-3
CASNLSGGADTQYF
>NA|NA|TRBV20-1|TRBJ2-3
CSVARSTDTQYF
>NA|few|TRBV10-2|TRBJ1-5
CASSEMGRGQPQHF
>NA|NA|TRBV6-2/TRBV6-3|TRBJ2-3
CASQTHLSRDTQYF
>NA|NA|TRBV20-1|TRBJ1-2
CSASGSIASNYGYTF
>NA|NA|TRBV29-1|TRBJ2-1
CSVVMLIQFHNEQFF
>TRBD1|NA|TRBV20-1|TRBJ1-5
CSASVPGGISQSQHF
>NA|NA|TRBV5-5|TRBJ2-3
CTSSLGGASTDTQYF
>NA|many|TRBV6-2/TRBV6-3|TRBJ1-1
CASRPMGVYTEAFF
>NA|NA|TRBV12-3/TRBV12-4|TRBJ2-4
CASSPTTGAFAKNTQYF
>NA|few|TRBV28|TRBJ1-3
CASSPLRNTIYF
>NA|NA|TRBV11-2|TRBJ2-5
CASSSTGKDTQYF
>NA|NA|TRBV5-1|TRBJ1-2
CASSFSAGMANYGYTF
>TRBD2|NA|TRBV5-4|TRBJ2-5
CANSWRGAGETQYF
>NA|NA|TRBV11-2|TRBJ1-5
CASSLENSGDQPQHF
>NA|once|TRBV4-1|TRBJ2-3
CANSQLTGPITNTQYF
>NA|NA|TRBV4-1|TRBJ1-1
CASSQMTVMNTEAFF
>NA|few|TRBV5-1|TRBJ1-1
CASSPSNTEAFF
>NA|NA|TRBV6-1|TRBJ2-1
CDSSEFRGLYNEQFF
>NA|NA|TRBV20-1|TRBJ2-3
CSARGLANTDTQYF
>NA|NA|TRBV12-3/TRBV12-4|TRBJ2-1
CTSSPPSDRNEQFF
>NA|NA|TRBV6-1|TRBJ1-2
CASSEQGTYGYTF
>NA|NA|TRBV6-1|TRBJ1-2
CASNPSNYVYTF
>NA|once|TRBV20-1|TRBJ2-1
CSAETRGGWNEQFF
>TRBD2|NA|TRBV6-2/TRBV6-3|TRBJ2-1
CASSLAGGIDEQFF
>NA|NA|TRBV5-1|TRBJ2-7
CASSLASGAFYEQYF
>TRBD2|NA|TRBV20-1|TRBJ2-7
CSALGLAETYEQYF
>NA|NA|TRBV12-3/TRBV12-4|TRBJ1-3
CASSFSGQKENTIYF
>TRBD1|NA|TRBV7-9|TRBJ1-6
CASSLALRHGQGAYSSLHF
>NA|NA|TRBV5-6|TRBJ2-3
CASSPDQRANTQYF
>NA|NA|TRBV5-1|TRBJ2-3
CASSRDHSTDTQYF
>NA|NA|TRBV11-2|TRBJ2-1
CVSSRGLLSSYNEQFF
>TRBD1|NA|TRBV28|TRBJ1-2
CASSTPGTELNYGYTF
>TRBD2|NA|TRBV6-5|TRBJ2-3
CATKAGASRDTQYF
>NA|NA|TRBV11-2|TRBJ1-1
CASSSDGKNIEAFF
>NA|few|TRBV20-1|TRBJ2-7
CSANSVTRGEQYF
>NA|NA|TRBV29-1|TRBJ2-2
CSDGNGQLNTGELFF
>NA|once|TRBV20-1|TRBJ2-3
CSASLLADTQFF
>NA|many|TRBV5-6|TRBJ2-3
CASSFGTEVTQYF